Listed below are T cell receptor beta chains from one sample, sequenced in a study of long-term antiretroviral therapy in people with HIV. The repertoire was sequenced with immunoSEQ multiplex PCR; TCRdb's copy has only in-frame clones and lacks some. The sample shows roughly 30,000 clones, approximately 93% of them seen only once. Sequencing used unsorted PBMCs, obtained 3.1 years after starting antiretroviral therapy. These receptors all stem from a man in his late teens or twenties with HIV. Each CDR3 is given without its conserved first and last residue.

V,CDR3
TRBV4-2,ASSQGDRGNSYEQY
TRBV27,ASRRGGTGGADTQY
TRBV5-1,ASGQEDNYGYT
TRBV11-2,ASSLGGGWVQY
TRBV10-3,AISERRVSTYEQY
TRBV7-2,ASSSRGSSTDTQY
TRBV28,ASSLGQGRGDEQY
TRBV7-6,ASSLQDGGELF
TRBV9,ASSVGGSGELF
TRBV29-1,SVEASGSPHNEQF
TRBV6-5,ASSYFPGSTGELF
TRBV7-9,ASSLKTGHGYT
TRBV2,ASNRAARDTQY
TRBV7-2,ASSSAFDTQY
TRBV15,ATSRDRVSILH
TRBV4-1,ASSPLAGGTGELF
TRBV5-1,ASSSDTLIVEQY
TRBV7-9,ASSLQFPPGNTIY
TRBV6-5,ASSVTAKLSYEQY
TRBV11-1,ASSLEDSLNYGYT
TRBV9,ASSVGQGAEQF
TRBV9,ASSVSGGSADTQY
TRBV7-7,ASSSSWMTGNTGELF
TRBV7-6,ASSQTVNEQY
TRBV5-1,ASSSNIFMNTEAF
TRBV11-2,ASSLPGNYGYT
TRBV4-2,ASSHLVDSTYEQY
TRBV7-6,ASSPLGGRSNSPLH
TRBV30,AWTTDVFTDTQY
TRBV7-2,ASSLAGADTQY
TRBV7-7,ASSPRPGTEAF
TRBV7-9,ASSLSGAEGEPQH
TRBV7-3,ASSLTQGHEAF
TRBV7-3,ASSPTGTSGGVAGELF
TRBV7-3,ASIHGQGTYEQY
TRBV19,ASSIQGGDEQF
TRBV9,ASSVATGGLAGEERQY
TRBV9,ASSPRDRGYEQY
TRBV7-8,ASSSGGGRWINTGELF
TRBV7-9,ASSEPIAASTDTQY
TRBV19,ASSIIYRQADTEAF
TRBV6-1,ACGEREIPDTQY